This TCR beta chain was found in a study of post-analysis software for immune sequencing data. General study results and limits: Those samples that were prepared in the same batch co-clustered strongly by F measure. Roughly 5 TRBV segments (TRBV5-6, TRBV5-1 and TRBV20-1 among them) occurred more frequently in patients than in controls.

CDR3 length: 16 residues. Trimming took 2 bases from V and 0 from J, leaving 13 bases between them. Germline CDR1 and CDR2: SGHDT and YYEEEE. Note on this clonotype: Antigen: not known.

The library was made from cDNA and included unique molecular identifiers. MiXCR was run by TCRdb on the PCR reads, yielding one entry per CDR3 protein. The data contain around 770,000 distinct CDR3 sequences, roughly 50% of them singletons. The J gene is TRBJ2-3, the V gene TRBV5-6, with a possible D match to TRBD2 (5 bases). The sample comprised blood. This TCR derives from a girl between 10 and 17 years old with multiple sclerosis. The CDR3 protein is CASSFLRATSTDTQYF. In DNA form, the CDR3 reads TGTGCCAGCAGCTTCCTGAGGGCCACTAGCACAGATACGCAGTATTTT.